This T cell receptor (beta chain) was found in a study of blood T cell repertoires in COVID-19. In the study overall: PBMCs, B-cell-depleted T cells, or T cells were the source of the cDNA or gDNA that made up the material.

Authors' analysis steps: Quantification of nucleated cells was approximated via reference gene primer amplification. Measured with immunoSEQ multiplex PCR; TCRdb has only the in-frame clones, and not every one. V, J and clone size are those of that table, while D and trimming were read from the DNA. The sample holds about 150,000 clones, roughly 80% seen once. CDR3 length: 14 residues. Per germline, CDR1 MGHDK and CDR2 SYGVNS. The V segment lost 8 bases and the J segment 3 bases; nucleotides outside the gene matches: 7. Sequencing was performed on peripheral blood. This chain uses TRBV25-1 with TRBJ1-2, with 9 bases lining up with TRBD1. This receptor was obtained from a woman aged 55 to 70 with acute or convalescent COVID-19. In DNA, the CDR3 is TGTGCCAGCGCACCGGGACAGGGATACTATGGCTACACCTTC. Its translation is CASAPGQGYYGYTF.